Detailed here is one T cell receptor (beta chain). The data are from a study of control samples from healthy donors and cancer patients. Profiled with immunoSEQ multiplex PCR; TCRdb holds only in-frame clones, not every one. The sample includes around 96,000 clones, 90% to 95% of them seen just once. The clonotype originates from a man aged 18 to 35 in good health. Material for sequencing was blood.

In DNA form, the CDR3 reads TGTGCCAGCAGCTTAACATCTAGTCCCCCTGGATATGGCTACACCTTC. Translated: CASSLTSSPPGYGYTF. The chain has TRBV7-8 and TRBJ1-2; D gene unclear. V lost 2 bases and J 5 bases, leaving 18 bases between the germline ends. The CDR3 is made up of 16 amino acids. Germline CDR1 SGHVS, CDR2 FQNEAQ.